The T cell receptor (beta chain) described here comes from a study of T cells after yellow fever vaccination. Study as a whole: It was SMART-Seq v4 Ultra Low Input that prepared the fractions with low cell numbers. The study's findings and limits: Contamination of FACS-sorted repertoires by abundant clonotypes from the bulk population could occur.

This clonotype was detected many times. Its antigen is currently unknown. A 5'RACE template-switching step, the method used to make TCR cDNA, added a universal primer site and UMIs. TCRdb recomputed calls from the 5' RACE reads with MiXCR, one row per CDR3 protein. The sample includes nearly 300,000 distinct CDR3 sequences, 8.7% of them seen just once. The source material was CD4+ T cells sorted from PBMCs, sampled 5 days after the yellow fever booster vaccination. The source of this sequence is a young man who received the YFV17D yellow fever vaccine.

DNA of the CDR3: TGCGCCAGCAGCCCTACTGGACAGATCGGGAGTGAAAAACTGTTTTTT. Amino acids: CASSPTGQIGSEKLFF. The rearrangement links TRBV4-3 to TRBJ1-4; a weak D match, TRBD1 (6 bases). The CDR3 is made up of 16 amino acids. Germline-derived CDR1 and CDR2 are LGHNA and YSLEER. The V gene lost 4 bases and the J gene lost 7 bases, with 19 bases spanning the gap.